This TCR beta chain comes out of a study of T cells in tuberculosis (dated by TCRdb to 2016 to 2018). For context, the study as a whole: The study combined CD1B tetramers and high-throughput TCR immunosequencing to characterize T cells specific for the mycobacterial lipid antigen glucose monomycolate (GMM). In a South African clinical cohort, IGRA-negative adolescents, IGRA-positive adolescents with latent tuberculosis and adults with active tuberculosis were compared, with under 13 people in each group. PBMC from active tuberculosis patients were archived either before standard anti-tuberculosis treatment began or within 7 days of its start.

The sample's time point label is to be understood as: new active TB diagnosis, blood taken before or within 7 days of starting treatment. Active tuberculosis patients were HIV-seronegative South African adults aged 18 years or older with a new diagnosis. Confirmation of active tuberculosis came from positive sputum smear microscopy and/or a positive M. tuberculosis culture. Immunosequencing was performed on unsorted cryopreserved PBMC and covered approximately 100,000 T cells per clinical donor on average. TCR libraries were generated with the immunoSEQ multiplex PCR assay, using TCR-beta and/or TCR-alpha/delta assays for each sample. The Illumina high-throughput platform was used to sequence the amplified TCR libraries. The authors' pipeline ran thus. Clustering and dimensionality reduction relied on pairwise TCRdist distances among GMM-specific receptors from T cells that were either sorted ex vivo or expanded in vitro. Each clinical repertoire received a mean NN-distance score, defined as the average TCRdist to the nearest 10% of tetramer-positive reference sequences. GEM TCR motif frequency was computed as the fraction of unique TCRs matching known GEM sequences by V/J usage and CDR3 length. Active tuberculosis was classified by linear discriminant analysis with leave-one-out cross-validation, implemented in scikit-learn. TCRdb holds this immuneACCESS table with in-frame rearrangements only. Some clones are missing; in checked studies, unresolved V genes explain under half, and the rest has no known cause. The V and J calls and the clone size are those of that table, but D and trimming were determined from the DNA. The sample profile shows tens of thousands of clones; around 93% of them were found once. 2.4% of the sample belongs to the ten largest clones.

V is cut by 2 bases and J by 10 bases, and the space between the germline ends is 16 bases. In the germline V gene, CDR1 corresponds to SGHRS and CDR2 to YFSETQ. The CDR3 runs 14 amino acids, cysteine and phenylalanine included. The sequence is cut down to CDR3 DNA, 42 bases in frame from base 1. This clone was seen just once. Its antigen is unknown. Per-nucleotide qualities are absent, and no much larger clonotype sits a single base away. General findings and caveats noted by the study authors: Compared with IGRA-negative controls, TCR-alpha repertoires from active tuberculosis had smaller mean NN-distances to GMM-specific TCRs, which suggests clonal expansion of these TCRs. With the diverse GMM-specific repertoire as input, a classifier achieved around 90% accuracy (AUROC around 0.88), whereas GEM motif frequencies as input gave around 70% accuracy. Smaller NN-distances were partly driven by shorter CDR3-alpha lengths in active tuberculosis patients, and statistical significance was not reached for the TCR-beta difference. Clinical samples were selected based on the availability of cryopreserved specimens, with adults included as active tuberculosis cases and adolescents included as controls.

This sample comprised PBMCs, obtained at tuberculosis diagnosis. This receptor was obtained from an adult with tuberculosis. The chain couples TRBV5-1 to TRBJ1-3, and perhaps TRBD1 as D gene, on 6 matching bases. The nucleotide sequence reads as follows: TGCGCCAGCAGCTTACAGGGCCGGGGGGGAACCATATATTTT. The encoded protein is CASSLQGRGGTIYF.